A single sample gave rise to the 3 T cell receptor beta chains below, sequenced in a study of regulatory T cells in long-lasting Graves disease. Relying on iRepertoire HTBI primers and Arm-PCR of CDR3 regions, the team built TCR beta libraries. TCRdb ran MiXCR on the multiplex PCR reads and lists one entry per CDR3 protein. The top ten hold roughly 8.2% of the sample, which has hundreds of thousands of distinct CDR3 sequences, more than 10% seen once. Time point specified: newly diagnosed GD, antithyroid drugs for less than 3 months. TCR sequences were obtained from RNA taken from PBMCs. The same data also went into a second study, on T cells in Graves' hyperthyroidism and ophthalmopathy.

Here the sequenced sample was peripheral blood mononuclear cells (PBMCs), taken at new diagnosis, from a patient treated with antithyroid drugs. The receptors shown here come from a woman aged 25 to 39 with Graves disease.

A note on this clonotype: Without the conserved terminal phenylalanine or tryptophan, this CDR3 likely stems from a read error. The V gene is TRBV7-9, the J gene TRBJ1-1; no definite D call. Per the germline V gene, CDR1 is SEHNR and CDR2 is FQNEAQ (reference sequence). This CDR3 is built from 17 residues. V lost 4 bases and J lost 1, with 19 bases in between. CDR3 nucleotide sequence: TGTGCCAGCAGCTCCACCGTTCGCCCCATGGGGAACACTGAAGCTTTCCTT. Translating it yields CASSSTVRPMGNTEAFL.

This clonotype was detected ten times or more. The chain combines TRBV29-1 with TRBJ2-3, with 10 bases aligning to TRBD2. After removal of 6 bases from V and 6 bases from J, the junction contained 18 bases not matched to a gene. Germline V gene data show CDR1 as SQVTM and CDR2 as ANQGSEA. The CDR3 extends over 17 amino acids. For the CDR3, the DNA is TGCAGCGTCCGGGACCGTTTTGGGACTAGCGACACGGATACGCAGTATTTT. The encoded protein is CSVRDRFGTSDTDTQYF.

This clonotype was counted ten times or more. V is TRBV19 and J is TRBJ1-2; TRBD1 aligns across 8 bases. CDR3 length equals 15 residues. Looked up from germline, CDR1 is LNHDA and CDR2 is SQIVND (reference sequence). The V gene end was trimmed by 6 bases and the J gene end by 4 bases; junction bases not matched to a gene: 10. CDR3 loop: CASSLRGRESYGYTF. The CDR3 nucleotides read TGTGCCAGTAGCCTCAGGGGGCGCGAAAGCTATGGCTACACCTTC.